This T cell receptor beta chain came from a study of Graves' ophthalmopathy and Graves' hyperthyroidism. Study information: Specimen type is peripheral blood, obtained at initial diagnosis before any treatment.

Disease in donors with ophthalmopathy had moderate-to-severe activity, CAS ≥3, NOSPECS ≥4 and under 3 months' duration. For repertoire sequencing, the TCR beta CDR3 regions were amplified from RNA transcripts. Following a first-round RT-PCR that used HTBI primers, a second-round multiplex PCR was carried out. TCRdb fed the multiplex PCR reads into MiXCR, producing one record per CDR3 protein. The sample has about 740,000 distinct CDR3 sequences, around 40% seen once. Sequences were obtained from peripheral blood. The TCR originated in an adult man with Graves' ophthalmopathy.

CDR3 sequence reads: CSGTVGSNYGYTF. Written as DNA, the CDR3 is TGCAGCGGGACTGTAGGCTCTAACTATGGCTACACCTTC. This chain links TRBV29-1 with TRBJ1-2, with D unresolved. CDR1 and CDR2 (germline): SQVTM, ANQGSEA. Trimming stripped 7 bases from V and 0 bases from J, with 12 bases between. This CDR3 contains 13 residues.